This TCR beta chain is drawn from a study of CD8+CD57+ T cells in acquired aplastic anemia. Germline values: CDR1 LNHNV, CDR2 YYDKDF (reference sequence). CDR3 size: 12 residues. The use of genomic DNA as template underpinned the TCR beta VDJ and CDR3 profiling. TCRdb processed the reads anew with MiXCR; each CDR3 protein has one entry. The data contain 350,000 to 450,000 distinct CDR3 sequences, 55% to 70% of them singletons. As to this clonotype: The germline gene is not matched at one end of the junction; a read error may be the cause.

The clonotype originates from a human donor in good health, serving as a control. This chain links TRBV15 with TRBJ1-1; no definite D call. The sample was sorted CD4+, CD8+, or CD8+CD57+ T cells (not recorded which) from PBMCs. In DNA, the CDR3 is TGTGCCACCAGGAGACATGCGGTCGAAGCTTACTTT. Its translation: CATRRHAVEAYF. Full variable domain (remainder filled in from reference TRBV15 and TRBJ1-1): DAMVIQNPRYQVTQFGKPVTLSCSQTLNHNVMYWYQQKSSQAPKLLFHYYDKDFNNEADTPDNFQSRRPNTSFCFLDIRSPGLGDTAMYLCATRRHAVEAYFGQGTRLTVV.